This T cell receptor (beta chain) was documented in a study of T cells in Graves' hyperthyroidism and ophthalmopathy (dated by TCRdb to the late 2010s). For the wider study: Peripheral blood samples were taken at the time of initial diagnosis, prior to any treatment. The paper describes TCR Vbeta CDR3 sequencing of 130 to 150 peripheral blood samples, made up of 43 ophthalmopathy patients, around 78 hyperthyroidism patients and about 17 progressor patients. TCR V-J signatures able to tell the groups apart were searched for in a discovery cohort of 90 to 100 patients, of whom more than 40 had Graves' ophthalmopathy and roughly 57 had stable Graves' hyperthyroidism. The approximately 90 discovery patients were divided at random into training and test sets in a 7:3 ratio. In addition, the study compared T-cell repertoires in thyroid tissue and in blood from five or six Graves' hyperthyroidism patients. Following sampling, methimazole starting at 30 mg daily was given to hyperthyroidism patients, and high-dose intravenous methylprednisolone was given to ophthalmopathy patients. Prospective prediction of ophthalmopathy was tested in an independent validation cohort of fewer than 20 hyperthyroidism patients and some 17 patients who later progressed to ophthalmopathy.

There are many counts of this clonotype. The antigen it binds to is not known. Per-nucleotide qualities are absent, and no much larger clonotype sits a single base away. TCR beta CDR3 regions were amplified from RNA transcripts. The first round of RT-PCR for the TCR CDR3 was performed with the HTBI primer set and the Qiagen OneStep RT-PCR kit. Libraries were constructed in a second round of multiplex PCR, after which size selection and purification were performed. Sequencing of the libraries was done on an Illumina HiSeq2000 using paired-end 100 bp reads. The paper's processing steps were these. Raw data were processed with SOAPnuke, discarding reads with adapters, uncalled bases, mean Phred below 15, or no exact constant-primer or identifier match. High-quality paired reads were merged with COPE v1.2.5, and unique nucleotide sequences were defined as clonotypes. MiTCR v1.1 was used to align the clonotypes against IMGT TRBV, TRBD and TRBJ reference segments. The analysis was restricted to V-J combinations with a frequency above 0.0001, which together covered just over 98% of the repertoires. The TCS score was defined as the ratio of F50 (clonal expansion) to E x V (chaos), calculated using BLOSUM62-based TCRdist between CDR3 peptides within each V-J. Welch's t-statistics and random forest reduced 450 to 600 V-J features to fewer than 15, which were used in a naive Bayes classifier (R e1071). TCRdb reworked the public reads: Q25 trimming with fastp, MiXCR clone assembly, productive beta chains retained. One record per CDR3 amino acid sequence lists the most common genes and DNA. The V and J calls shown here were made by TCRdb, not taken from the authors' results. The sample table contains 190,000 or so distinct CDR3 sequences; only one count was recorded for around 18% of them. Jointly, the top ten make up 35% to 50% of the sample.

Stable Graves' hyperthyroidism was defined as the absence of progression to ophthalmopathy over 18 months of follow-up. The hyperthyroidism patients were between 18 and 65 years old and newly diagnosed, with a disease duration of less than 2 months. The study excluded patients with uncontrolled infections, other autoimmune diseases, pregnancy or lactation. Diagnoses were based on clinical symptoms, serum thyroxine and TRAb, thyroid ultrasound and orbital computed tomography. Ficoll-Paque density gradient centrifugation was used to isolate PBMCs from 9.5 to 10 ml of fresh peripheral blood. Trizol reagent was used to extract total RNA, and RNA quality was then checked on an Agilent 2100 Bioanalyzer. Study-wide conclusions, independent of this receptor: No statistical method was used to fix the sample size in advance, and group allocation was not hidden from the investigators. Ophthalmopathy was separated from stable hyperthyroidism by a 13 V-J signature model, with approximately 89% sensitivity and around 81% specificity obtained in cross-validation and 80%/75% obtained in testing. Blood samples also contained most of the expanded thyroid clonotypes (frequency above 0.001), which suggests that blood repertoires may reflect thyroid immune responses. During validation, the model predicted progression to ophthalmopathy a median of roughly six months ahead of onset, with just under 71% sensitivity and more than 72% specificity.

From a lookup of the germline V gene, CDR1 and CDR2 are MNHNS and SASEGT. The junction carries 14 bases between V and J, which are trimmed by 5 bases and 9 bases respectively. Reading from cysteine to phenylalanine, the CDR3 counts 12 amino acids. The DNA shown is the 36-base CDR3, in frame from base 1. The chain is assembled from TRBV6-1 and TRBJ2-7; no D gene can be assigned with confidence. Sequenced material: blood. The sequence derives from a man in his forties with Graves' hyperthyroidism. This receptor carries the CDR3 CASSSTAPGQYF. The DNA sequence is TGTGCCAGCAGTTCTACCGCTCCCGGGCAGTACTTC.